Following are 28 T cell receptor beta chains from one sample sequenced in a study of T cell responses to AZD1222 COVID-19 vaccine. Here immunoSEQ multiplex PCR was the method, and the copy in TCRdb shows in-frame clones only, minus some. Among about 140,000 clones listed, 91% were seen once. The sequences come from peripheral blood, collected 28 days after the second dose of the MenACWY control vaccine. The receptor set was obtained from an adult who received the MenACWY meningococcal vaccine as a control.

The chain uses TRBV24-1 and TRBJ2-3; D not resolved. CDR1 is KGHDR, CDR2 SFDVKD, per germline. This CDR3 region has 13 residues. Trimming cost V 5 bases and J 9 bases, with 14 bases left between them. DNA for the CDR3: TGTGCCACCAGTGCCTCTCCGTGGGGAACGCAGTATTTT. Translation: CATSASPWGTQYF.

The chain combines TRBV29-1 with TRBJ1-1, with 7 bases fitting TRBD1. CDR3 length: 15 residues. The V gene end was trimmed by 4 bases and the J gene end by 1 base; junction bases not matched to a gene: 9. Germline values: CDR1 SQVTM, CDR2 ANQGSEA. The CDR3 spells CSVAAQGVRNTEAFF. CDR3 bases: TGCAGCGTTGCGGCTCAGGGGGTGAGGAACACTGAAGCTTTCTTT. The full variable domain, its missing parts supplied by reference TRBV29-1 and TRBJ1-1, is SAVISQKPSRDICQRGTSLTIQCQVDSQVTMMFWYRQQPGQSLTLIATANQGSEATYESGFVIDKFPISRPNLTFSTLTVSNMSPEDSSIYLCSVAAQGVRNTEAFFGQGTRLTVV.

V usage is TRBV5-1 and J usage is TRBJ2-3; tentative D call: TRBD2 (5 bases). CDR3 length: 16 amino acids. V lost 0 bases and J lost 0, with 11 bases in between. CDR1 SGHRS and CDR2 YFSETQ come from the germline V gene. The CDR3 DNA is TGCGCCAGCAGCTTGGTTTCCGGGAAAAGCACAGATACGCAGTATTTT. Its protein product is CASSLVSGKSTDTQYF.

The sample holds one count of this clone. In the same sample, other DNA sequences code for this CDR3. The chain has TRBV28 and TRBJ1-4, with 7 nucleotides matching TRBD1. V gave up 8 bases and J gave up 0 bases; unmatched junction bases: 3. The germline CDR1 and CDR2 sequences are MDHEN and SYDVKM. The CDR3 has 14 residues. The CDR3 loop reads CASGTGATNEKLFF. The CDR3 nucleotides read TGTGCCAGCGGAACAGGGGCAACTAATGAAAAACTGTTTTTT.

The chain combines TRBV28 with TRBJ1-6; D call uncertain. V lost 6 bases, J lost 5 bases, and 14 bases lay in between. In germline, CDR1 is MDHEN, CDR2 SYDVKM. CDR3 length equals 15 residues. The CDR3 loop is CASRRGTVDNSPLHF. CDR3 nucleotide sequence: TGTGCCAGCAGACGAGGAACAGTAGATAATTCACCCCTCCACTTT.

V gene TRBV6-1 combines with J gene TRBJ2-7, with 12 positions matching TRBD1. The CDR3 runs 15 residues. Germline CDR1 and CDR2: MNHNS and SASEGT. With V trimmed by 5 bases and J by 5 bases, 7 bases remained unmatched. CDR3 loop: CASSFRDRGRDEQYF. The DNA for the CDR3 is TGTGCCAGCAGTTTCAGGGACAGGGGGCGAGACGAGCAGTACTTC.

J is TRBJ2-3 and V is TRBV10-3; 10 bases map to TRBD2. The CDR3 loop spans 17 amino acids. The V and J ends lost 3 bases and 0 bases, in that order; junction bases with no gene match: 6. Looked up from germline, CDR1 is ENHRY and CDR2 is SYGVKD. The CDR3 here is CAISELTSGQSTDTQYF. CDR3 DNA: TGTGCCATCAGTGAATTGACTAGCGGGCAAAGCACAGATACGCAGTATTTT.

This clone showed up just once. The chain carries TRBV20-1 and TRBJ2-6, with D possibly matching TRBD1 (5 bases). Germline-derived CDR1 and CDR2 are DFQATT and SNEGSKA (reference sequence). This CDR3 region has 14 residues. The ends were cut back, 3 bases at V and 0 bases at J, with 6 bases in the middle. The CDR3 region is CSASDSSGANVLTF. CDR3 nucleotide sequence: TGCAGTGCTAGTGACAGCTCTGGGGCCAACGTCCTGACTTTC.

The chain joins TRBV18 to TRBJ1-1; 8 bases map to TRBD1. Germline V lookup: CDR1 KGHSH, CDR2 LQKENI. This CDR3 region has 16 residues. V was clipped by 3 bases and J by 1 base; unmatched bases: 7. CDR3 DNA sequence: TGTGCCAGCTCACCCCGGACAGGGCGGGCGAACACTGAAGCTTTCTTT. Its translation: CASSPRTGRANTEAFF.

This clone showed up just once. The chain couples TRBV6-4 to TRBJ2-7; TRBD2 aligns across 12 bases. The ends lost 5 bases at V and 7 bases at J; junction bases unmatched: 3. The CDR3 consists of 13 residues. CDR1 MRHNA and CDR2 SNTAGT come from the germline V gene. The CDR3 DNA follows: TGTGCCAGCAGTAACCTAGCGGGGGGGGAGCAGTACTTC. Protein product: CASSNLAGGEQYF.

The chain uses TRBV10-3 and TRBJ1-3; a weak D match, TRBD1 (5 bases). CDR3 size: 16 residues. V was shortened by 0 bases and J by 0 bases, with 9 bases between the two germline ends. Germline CDR1 ENHRY, CDR2 SYGVKD. CDR3 coding DNA: TGTGCCATCAGTGAGTCGACCGGGGGCTCTGGAAACACCATATATTTT. Its protein product is CAISESTGGSGNTIYF.

The chain joins TRBV9 to TRBJ2-3; 7 bases are shared with TRBD2. The CDR3 length is 14 residues. The V segment lost 0 bases and the J segment 8 bases; nucleotides outside the gene matches: 6. CDR1 and CDR2 (germline): SGDLS, YYNGEE. DNA of the CDR3: TGTGCCAGCAGCGTAGTCCCGGGGGAGGGTACGCAGTATTTT. It specifies CASSVVPGEGTQYF.

The CDR3 protein is CASGLPPGPRTPPDTEAFF. The CDR3 DNA reads TGTGCTAGTGGTTTGCCACCCGGCCCCCGGACCCCCCCAGACACTGAAGCTTTCTTT. The chain has TRBV12-5 and TRBJ1-1; D unresolved. V lost 2 bases to trimming and J lost 3 bases, with 25 bases between them. The CDR3 covers 19 residues. Germline values: CDR1 LGHNT, CDR2 FRNRAP.

The J gene is TRBJ2-1, the V gene TRBV5-1; TRBD2 agrees at 13 bases. The ends lost 4 bases at V and 6 bases at J; junction bases unmatched: 10. The CDR3 is 17 amino acids. Germline lookup yields CDR1 SGHRS and CDR2 YFSETQ. The CDR3 DNA reads TGCGCCAGCAGCCTTGCTCCCGGGACTAGCGGGATCAATGAGCAGTTCTTC. Its translation: CASSLAPGTSGINEQFF. The full variable domain, in which reference TRBV5-1 and TRBJ2-1 provide the parts outside the CDR3, is KAGVTQTPRYLIKTRGQQVTLSCSPISGHRSVSWYQQTPGQGLQFLFEYFSETQRNKGNFPGRFSGRQFSNSRSEMNVSTLELGDSALYLCASSLAPGTSGINEQFFGPGTRLTVL.

This clone occurred once. J is TRBJ2-1 and V is TRBV19, with 12 bases aligning to TRBD1. This CDR3 spans 13 amino acids. Germline V gives CDR1 LNHDA, CDR2 SQIVND (reference sequence). Losses at the gene ends were 7 bases for V and 9 bases for J; bases not matched to a gene: 4. The CDR3 loop is CASTGQGAGEQFF. The CDR3 DNA is TGTGCCAGTACGGGACAGGGGGCCGGTGAGCAGTTCTTC.

The V call is TRBV6-5, the J call TRBJ1-1; the D is unclear. There are 13 residues in the CDR3. V was clipped by 0 bases and J by 1 base, with 3 bases between them. Germline CDR1 MNHEY, CDR2 SVGAGI. Here the CDR3 DNA reads TGTGCCAGCAGTTACTCCACGAACACTGAAGCTTTCTTT. Protein sequence: CASSYSTNTEAFF.

The CDR3 nucleotides read TGTGCCATCAGTGAGTCGGGGGAAGGAGTACAAGAGACCCAGTACTTC. Encoded protein: CAISESGEGVQETQYF. The chain links TRBV10-3 to TRBJ2-5; D tentatively fits TRBD1 or TRBD2 (5 bases each). Germline V gene lookup returns CDR1 ENHRY and CDR2 SYGVKD. Trimming took 0 bases from V and 2 from J, leaving 13 bases between them. The CDR3 extends over 16 amino acids.

The CDR3 bases are TGTGCCAGTACCCTGGGAGGGGGCACAGATACGCAGTATTTT. This translates into CASTLGGGTDTQYF. The rearrangement joins TRBV19 to TRBJ2-3; TRBD2 matches at 7 bases. The CDR3 extends over 14 amino acids. Trimming at V came to 7 bases and at J to 1 base, leaving 5 bases not matched to a gene. Germline V gene data show CDR1 as LNHDA and CDR2 as SQIVND (reference sequence).

CDR3 sequence: CATGTSDSYEQYF. As DNA, the CDR3 is TGTGCCACCGGGACTAGCGACTCCTACGAGCAGTACTTC. The chain couples TRBV24-1 to TRBJ2-7; 10 nucleotides align to TRBD2. This CDR3 is built from 13 residues. After removal of 9 bases from V and 0 bases from J, the junction contained 1 base not matched to a gene. The V gene's germline CDR1 is KGHDR and CDR2 SFDVKD.

This clone was seen more than once but under ten times. This chain uses TRBV2 with TRBJ2-7; 7 bases are a match to TRBD2. Germline trimming cut 2 bases from V and 2 bases from J; bases unmatched to any gene: 3. The length of the CDR3 is 14 residues. The V gene's germline CDR1 is SNHLY and CDR2 FYNNEI. The CDR3 DNA is TGTGCCAGCAGTGAAAGAGGACTAGCCTACGAGCAGTACTTC. Translating gives CASSERGLAYEQYF. Combining the CDR3 with reference TRBV2 and TRBJ2-7 gives the whole variable domain EPEVTQTPSHQVTQMGQEVILRCVPISNHLYFYWYRQILGQKVEFLVSFYNNEISEKSEIFDDQFSVERPDGSNFTLKIRSTKLEDSAMYFCASSERGLAYEQYFGPGTRLTVT.

The chain joins TRBV6-2 or TRBV6-3 to TRBJ2-1, with 12 bases that match TRBD1. J gave up 7 bases and V 0 bases, and 1 base lay outside the gene matches. Germline CDR1 and CDR2: MNHEY and SVGEGT. The CDR3 sequence is 15 residues long. The CDR3 spells CASSYSGQGANEQFF. CDR3 DNA: TGTGCCAGCAGTTACTCGGGACAGGGGGCTAATGAGCAGTTCTTC.

The rearrangement links TRBV7-8 to TRBJ2-3; 8 nucleotides align to TRBD1. CDR1 is SGHVS and CDR2 is FQNEAQ in the germline V gene. Trimming took 5 bases from V and 6 from J; bases not matched to a gene: 7. The CDR3 is made up of 14 amino acids. CDR3: CASSAMTGDDTQYF. DNA of the CDR3: TGTGCCAGCAGCGCCATGACAGGGGATGATACGCAGTATTTT.

The chain links TRBV19 to TRBJ1-5; 7 nucleotides line up with TRBD1. Looked up from germline, CDR1 is LNHDA and CDR2 is SQIVND (reference sequence). This CDR3 has 15 amino acids. V trimming: 4 bases; J trimming: 6 bases; junction bases outside the gene matches: 9. DNA for the CDR3: TGTGCCAGTAGTACCCCCAGGGGGGGCGGTCAGCCCCAGCATTTT. Translation: CASSTPRGGGQPQHF.

V gene TRBV6-5 combines with J gene TRBJ2-7, with TRBD1 matching 9 bases. This CDR3 is built from 15 residues. With 5 bases clipped from V and 2 bases from J, the junction kept 7 bases outside the gene matches. From germline, CDR1 is MNHEY and CDR2 SVGAGI. CDR3 loop: CASSQGTGRTYEQYF. The CDR3 coding sequence is TGTGCCAGCAGTCAGGGGACAGGGAGGACCTACGAGCAGTACTTC.

The chain recombines TRBV30 with TRBJ1-4; 10 positions agree with TRBD1. The length of the CDR3 is 13 residues. Trimming cost V 5 bases and J 8 bases; bases outside gene matches: 5. Germline assignment: CDR1 GTSNPN and CDR2 SVGIG (reference sequence). CDR3 coding DNA: TGTGCCTGGGGACAGGGGGTTGGGGAAAAACTGTTTTTT. Amino acid sequence: CAWGQGVGEKLFF.

The CDR3 nucleotides read TGTGCCAGCAGCGCACAGAGCTCCTACAATGAGCAGTTCTTC. Translated, it gives CASSAQSSYNEQFF. The J gene is TRBJ2-1, the V gene TRBV9; no clear D. CDR1 is SGDLS, CDR2 YYNGEE, per germline. This CDR3 comprises 14 residues. Trimming removed 3 bases from V and 0 bases from J, with 7 bases in between.

The genes are TRBV28 and TRBJ2-1; TRBD2 matches at 12 bases. V was clipped by 5 bases and J by 10 bases; unmatched bases: 9. The CDR3 is 15 residues long. Germline CDR1 MDHEN, CDR2 SYDVKM. The chain's CDR3 is CASSLPPSGGVEQFF. The DNA of the CDR3 is TGTGCCAGCAGTCTCCCCCCTAGCGGGGGGGTAGAGCAGTTCTTC.

This chain links TRBV7-9 with TRBJ1-4; 10 bases agree with TRBD1. CDR1 SEHNR and CDR2 FQNEAQ come from the germline V gene (reference sequence). V lost 5 bases to trimming and J lost 7 bases; unmatched junction nucleotides: 7. This CDR3 is built from 15 residues. The CDR3 DNA is TGTGCCAGCAGCCTGGACAGGGGGTGGGCTGAAAAACTGTTTTTT. It translates to CASSLDRGWAEKLFF.